The sequence of this TCR beta chain was determined in a study of T cells in Graves' hyperthyroidism and ophthalmopathy. This clonotype showed up many times. TCR beta CDR3 regions were amplified from RNA. The study used the HTBI primer set for a first-round RT-PCR of the TCR CDR3. TCRdb re-analysed the multiplex PCR reads in MiXCR, keeping a single row per CDR3 protein. The sample consists of roughly 300,000 distinct CDR3 sequences, approximately 26% of them appearing once. The CDR3 runs 15 residues. In germline, CDR1 is LNHDA, CDR2 SQIVND (reference sequence). V gave up 4 bases and J gave up 2 bases, with 11 bases separating them.

Sequencing input: blood. The sequence derives from a man aged 40-50 years with Graves' hyperthyroidism that later progressed to Graves' ophthalmopathy. This chain links TRBV19 with TRBJ2-2; D is unclear. The CDR3 loop is CASSTGRVNTGELFF. CDR3 in DNA: TGTGCCAGTAGTACCGGACGGGTCAACACCGGGGAGCTGTTTTTT.